This TCR beta chain was recorded in a study of blood T cells in healthy people across ages. There are a few counts of this clonotype. A second about 7 to 12 cycle PCR used barcoded and J-beta primers. TCRdb recomputed calls from the 5' RACE reads with MiXCR, one row per CDR3 protein. The sample carries about 1.5 million distinct CDR3 sequences, roughly two fifths recorded once. The sequencing input was blood. The sequence derives from a woman aged 18 to 35 in good health.

In nucleotides, the CDR3 is TGTGCCACCAGTGATTTCGGAGGTCATACGCAGTATTTT. Protein: CATSDFGGHTQYF. The V call is TRBV24-1, the J call TRBJ2-3; weak D call: TRBD2 (5 bases). This CDR3 spans 13 amino acids. Germline loops: CDR1 KGHDR, CDR2 SFDVKD. Trimming pared 1 base from V and 7 bases from J, leaving 8 bases between.